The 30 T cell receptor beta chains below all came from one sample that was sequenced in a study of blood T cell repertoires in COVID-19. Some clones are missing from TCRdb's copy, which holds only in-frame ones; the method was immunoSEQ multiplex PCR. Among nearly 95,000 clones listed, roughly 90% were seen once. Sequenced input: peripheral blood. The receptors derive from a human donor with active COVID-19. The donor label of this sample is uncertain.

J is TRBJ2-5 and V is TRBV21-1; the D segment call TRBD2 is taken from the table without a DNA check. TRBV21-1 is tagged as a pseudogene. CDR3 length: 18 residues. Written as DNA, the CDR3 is TGTGCCAGCAGCAACCTGGGACTAGCGGGGGACTGGTTGAAGACCCAGTACTTC. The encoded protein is CASSNLGLAGDWLKTQYF.

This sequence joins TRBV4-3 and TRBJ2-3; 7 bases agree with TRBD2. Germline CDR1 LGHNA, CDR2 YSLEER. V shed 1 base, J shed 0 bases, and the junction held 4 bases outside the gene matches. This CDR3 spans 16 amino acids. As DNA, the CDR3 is TGCGCCAGCAGCCAAGTTTTGCGGGGGAGCACAGATACGCAGTATTTT. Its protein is CASSQVLRGSTDTQYF.

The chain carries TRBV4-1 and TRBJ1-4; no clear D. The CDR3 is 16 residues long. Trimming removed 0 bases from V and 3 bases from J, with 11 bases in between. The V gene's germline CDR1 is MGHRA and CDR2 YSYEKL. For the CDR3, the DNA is TGCGCCAGCAGCCAAGATCTCGCCAGTGCTAATGAAAAACTGTTTTTT. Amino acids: CASSQDLASANEKLFF.

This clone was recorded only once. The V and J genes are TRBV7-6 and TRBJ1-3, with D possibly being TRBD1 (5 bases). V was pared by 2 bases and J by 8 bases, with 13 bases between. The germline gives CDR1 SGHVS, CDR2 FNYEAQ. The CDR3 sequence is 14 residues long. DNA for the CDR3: TGTGCCAGCAGCTTAAGCTCGGGGGAGTACACCATATATTTT. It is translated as CASSLSSGEYTIYF. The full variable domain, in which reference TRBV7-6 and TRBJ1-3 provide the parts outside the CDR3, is GAGVSQSPRYKVTKRGQDVALRCDPISGHVSLYWYRQALGQGPEFLTYFNYEAQQDKSGLPNDRFSAERPEGSISTLTIQRTEQRDSAMYRCASSLSSGEYTIYFGEGSWLTVV.

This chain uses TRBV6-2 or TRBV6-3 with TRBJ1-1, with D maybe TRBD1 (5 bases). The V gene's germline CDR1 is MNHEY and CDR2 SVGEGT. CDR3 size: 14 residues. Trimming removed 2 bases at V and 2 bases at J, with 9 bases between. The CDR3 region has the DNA TGTGCCAGCAGTTACCGGACACTAAACACTGAAGCTTTCTTT. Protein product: CASSYRTLNTEAFF.

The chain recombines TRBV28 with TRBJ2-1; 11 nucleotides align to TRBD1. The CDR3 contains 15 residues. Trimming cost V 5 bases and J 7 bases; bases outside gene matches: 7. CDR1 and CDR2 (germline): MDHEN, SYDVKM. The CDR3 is CASSGAGTGGNEQFF. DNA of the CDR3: TGTGCCAGCAGTGGAGCCGGGACAGGGGGGAATGAGCAGTTCTTC. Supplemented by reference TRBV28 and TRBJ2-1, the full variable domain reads DVKVTQSSRYLVKRTGEKVFLECVQDMDHENMFWYRQDPGLGLRLIYFSYDVKMKEKGDIPEGYSVSREKKERFSLILESASTNQTSMYLCASSGAGTGGNEQFFGPGTRLTVL.

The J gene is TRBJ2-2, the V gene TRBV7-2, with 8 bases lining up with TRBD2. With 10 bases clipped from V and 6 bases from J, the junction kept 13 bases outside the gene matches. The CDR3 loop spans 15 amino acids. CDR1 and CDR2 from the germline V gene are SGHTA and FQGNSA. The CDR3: CATRPELAGSGELFF. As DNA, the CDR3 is TGTGCCACACGGCCGGAGTTAGCGGGGTCCGGGGAGCTGTTTTTT.

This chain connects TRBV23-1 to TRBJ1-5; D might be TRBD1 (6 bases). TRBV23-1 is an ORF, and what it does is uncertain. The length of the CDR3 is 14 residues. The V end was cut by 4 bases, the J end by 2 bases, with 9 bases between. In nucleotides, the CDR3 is TGCGCCAGCAGTCGCCGACAGGGCAATCAGCCCCAGCATTTT. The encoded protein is CASSRRQGNQPQHF.

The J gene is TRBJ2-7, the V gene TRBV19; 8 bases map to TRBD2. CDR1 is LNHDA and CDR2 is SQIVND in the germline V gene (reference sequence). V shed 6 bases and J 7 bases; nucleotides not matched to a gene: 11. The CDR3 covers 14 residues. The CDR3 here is CASSPSGSRGEQYF. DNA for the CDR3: TGTGCCAGTAGCCCTAGCGGGTCGAGGGGGGAGCAGTACTTC.

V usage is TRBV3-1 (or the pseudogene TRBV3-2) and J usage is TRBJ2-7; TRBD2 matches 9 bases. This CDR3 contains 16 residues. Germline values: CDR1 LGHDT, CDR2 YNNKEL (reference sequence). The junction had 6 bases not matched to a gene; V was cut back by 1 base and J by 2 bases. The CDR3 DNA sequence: TGTGCCAGCAGCCAAGTAGCGGGAGCACCCACCTACGAGCAGTACTTC. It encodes CASSQVAGAPTYEQYF.

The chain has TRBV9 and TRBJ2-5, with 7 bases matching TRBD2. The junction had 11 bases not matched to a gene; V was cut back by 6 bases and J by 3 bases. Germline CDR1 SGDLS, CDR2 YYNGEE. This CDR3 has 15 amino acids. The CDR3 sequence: CASKRGRLAEETQYF. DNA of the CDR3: TGTGCCAGCAAGAGGGGTAGGCTAGCGGAAGAGACCCAGTACTTC.

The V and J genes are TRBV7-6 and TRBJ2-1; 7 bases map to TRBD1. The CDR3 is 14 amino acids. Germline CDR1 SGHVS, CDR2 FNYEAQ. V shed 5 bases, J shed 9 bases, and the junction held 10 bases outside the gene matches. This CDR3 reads CASSPYRGPGEQFF. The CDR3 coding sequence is TGTGCCAGCAGCCCGTACAGGGGTCCGGGTGAGCAGTTCTTC. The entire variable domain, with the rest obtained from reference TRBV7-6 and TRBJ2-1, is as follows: GAGVSQSPRYKVTKRGQDVALRCDPISGHVSLYWYRQALGQGPEFLTYFNYEAQQDKSGLPNDRFSAERPEGSISTLTIQRTEQRDSAMYRCASSPYRGPGEQFFGPGTRLTVL.

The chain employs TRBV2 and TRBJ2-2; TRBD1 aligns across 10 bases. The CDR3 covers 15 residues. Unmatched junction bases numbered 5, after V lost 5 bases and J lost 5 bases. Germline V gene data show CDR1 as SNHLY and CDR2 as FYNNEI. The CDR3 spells CASSRQGAGTGELFF. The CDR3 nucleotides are TGTGCCAGCAGTAGACAGGGGGCGGGGACCGGGGAGCTGTTTTTT.

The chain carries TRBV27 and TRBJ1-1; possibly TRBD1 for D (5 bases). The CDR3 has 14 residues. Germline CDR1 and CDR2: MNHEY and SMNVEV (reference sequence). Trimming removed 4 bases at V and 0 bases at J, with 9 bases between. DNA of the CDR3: TGTGCCAGCAGTTCCGACAGACTGAACACTGAAGCTTTCTTT. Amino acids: CASSSDRLNTEAFF.

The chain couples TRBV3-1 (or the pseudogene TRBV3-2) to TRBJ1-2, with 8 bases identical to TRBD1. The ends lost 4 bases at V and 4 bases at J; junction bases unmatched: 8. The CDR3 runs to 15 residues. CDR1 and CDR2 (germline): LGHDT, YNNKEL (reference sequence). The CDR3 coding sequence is TGTGCCAGCAGCCGAGGGACAGGACTTCTCTATGGCTACACCTTC. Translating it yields CASSRGTGLLYGYTF.

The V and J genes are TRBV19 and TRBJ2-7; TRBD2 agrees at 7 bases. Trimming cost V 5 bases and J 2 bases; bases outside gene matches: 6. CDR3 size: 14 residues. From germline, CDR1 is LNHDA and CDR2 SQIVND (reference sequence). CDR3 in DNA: TGTGCCAGTAGTCCCGCGGGGGAAGCCTACGAGCAGTACTTC. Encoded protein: CASSPAGEAYEQYF.

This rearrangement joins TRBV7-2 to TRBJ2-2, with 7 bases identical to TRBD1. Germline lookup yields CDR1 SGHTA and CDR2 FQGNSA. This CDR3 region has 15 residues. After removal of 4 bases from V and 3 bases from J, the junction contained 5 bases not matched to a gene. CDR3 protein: CASSYYRGDTGELFF. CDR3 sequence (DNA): TGTGCCAGCAGCTACTACAGGGGAGACACCGGGGAGCTGTTTTTT. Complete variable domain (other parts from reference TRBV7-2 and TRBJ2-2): GAGVSQSPSNKVTEKGKDVELRCDPISGHTALYWYRQSLGQGLEFLIYFQGNSAPDKSGLPSDRFSAERTGGSVSTLTIQRTQQEDSAVYLCASSYYRGDTGELFFGEGSRLTVL.

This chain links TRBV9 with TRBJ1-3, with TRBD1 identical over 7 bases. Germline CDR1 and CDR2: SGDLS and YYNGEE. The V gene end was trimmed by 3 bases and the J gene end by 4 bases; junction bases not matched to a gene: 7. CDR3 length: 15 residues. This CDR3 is CASSGTGTVGNTIYF. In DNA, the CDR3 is TGTGCCAGCAGCGGCACCGGGACAGTCGGAAACACCATATATTTT.

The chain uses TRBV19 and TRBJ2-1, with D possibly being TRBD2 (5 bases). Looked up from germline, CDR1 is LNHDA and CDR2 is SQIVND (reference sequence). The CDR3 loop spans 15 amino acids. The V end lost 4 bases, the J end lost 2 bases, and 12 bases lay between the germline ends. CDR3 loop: CASSKTGTTYNEQFF. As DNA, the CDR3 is TGTGCCAGTAGTAAAACGGGAACCACCTACAATGAGCAGTTCTTC.

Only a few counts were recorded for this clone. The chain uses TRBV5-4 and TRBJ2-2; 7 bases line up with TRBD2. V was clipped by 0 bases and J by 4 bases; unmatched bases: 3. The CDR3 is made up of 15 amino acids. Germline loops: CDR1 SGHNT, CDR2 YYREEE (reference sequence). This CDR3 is CASSLVGLTTGELFF. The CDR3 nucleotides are TGTGCCAGCAGCTTGGTGGGACTAACCACCGGGGAGCTGTTTTTT.

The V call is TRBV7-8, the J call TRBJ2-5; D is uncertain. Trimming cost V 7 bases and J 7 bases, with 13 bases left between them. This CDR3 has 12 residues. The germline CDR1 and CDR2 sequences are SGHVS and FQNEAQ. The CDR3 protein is CASTSSFGTQYF. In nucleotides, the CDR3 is TGTGCCAGCACCAGTTCCTTTGGGACCCAGTACTTC. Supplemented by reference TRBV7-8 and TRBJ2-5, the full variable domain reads GAGVSQSPRYKVAKRGQDVALRCDPISGHVSLFWYQQALGQGPEFLTYFQNEAQLDKSGLPSDRFFAERPEGSVSTLKIQRTQQEDSAVYLCASTSSFGTQYFGPGTRLLVL.

The CDR3 here is CASRDRVQPQHF. DNA of the CDR3: TGTGCCAGTCGCGACAGGGTTCAGCCCCAGCATTTT. This rearrangement joins TRBV19 to TRBJ1-5; 7 bases agree with TRBD1. Germline CDR1 is LNHDA and CDR2 is SQIVND (reference sequence). V lost 8 bases to trimming and J lost 6 bases; unmatched junction nucleotides: 4. The length of the CDR3 is 12 residues.

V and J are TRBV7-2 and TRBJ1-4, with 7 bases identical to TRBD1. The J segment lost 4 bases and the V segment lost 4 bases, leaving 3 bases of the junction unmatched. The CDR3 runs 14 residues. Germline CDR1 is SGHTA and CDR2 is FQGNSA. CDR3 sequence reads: CASSYRDSNEKLFF. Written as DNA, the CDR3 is TGTGCCAGCAGCTACCGGGACAGTAATGAAAAACTGTTTTTT. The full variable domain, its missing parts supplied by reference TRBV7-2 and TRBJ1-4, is GAGVSQSPSNKVTEKGKDVELRCDPISGHTALYWYRQSLGQGLEFLIYFQGNSAPDKSGLPSDRFSAERTGGSVSTLTIQRTQQEDSAVYLCASSYRDSNEKLFFGSGTQLSVL.

CDR3 sequence: CATSGGQGGYEQYF. Here the CDR3 DNA reads TGTGCCACCAGCGGGGGACAGGGGGGCTACGAGCAGTACTTC. V is TRBV15 and J is TRBJ2-7, with 11 positions matching TRBD1. V shed 5 bases and J 3 bases; nucleotides not matched to a gene: 3. The CDR3 totals 14 residues. Germline V lookup: CDR1 LNHNV, CDR2 YYDKDF (reference sequence).

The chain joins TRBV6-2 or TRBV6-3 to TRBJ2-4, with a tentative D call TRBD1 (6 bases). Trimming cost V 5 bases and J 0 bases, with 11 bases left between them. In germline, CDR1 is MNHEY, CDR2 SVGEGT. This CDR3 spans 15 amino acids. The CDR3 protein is CASSLTGLAKNIQYF. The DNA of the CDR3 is TGTGCCAGCAGTCTGACAGGATTAGCCAAAAACATTCAGTACTTC.

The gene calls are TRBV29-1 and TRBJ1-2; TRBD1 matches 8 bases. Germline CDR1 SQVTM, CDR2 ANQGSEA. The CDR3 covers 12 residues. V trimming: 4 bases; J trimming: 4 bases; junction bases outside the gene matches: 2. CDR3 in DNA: TGCAGCGTTGGCCAGGGGGCCTATGGCTACACCTTC. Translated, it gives CSVGQGAYGYTF.

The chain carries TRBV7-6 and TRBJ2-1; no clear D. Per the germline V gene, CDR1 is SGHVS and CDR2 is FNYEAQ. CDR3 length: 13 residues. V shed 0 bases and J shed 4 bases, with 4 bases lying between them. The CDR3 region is CASSLAPYNEQFF. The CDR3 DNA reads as TGTGCCAGCAGCTTAGCCCCGTACAATGAGCAGTTCTTC. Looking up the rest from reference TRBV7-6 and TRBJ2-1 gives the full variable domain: GAGVSQSPRYKVTKRGQDVALRCDPISGHVSLYWYRQALGQGPEFLTYFNYEAQQDKSGLPNDRFSAERPEGSISTLTIQRTEQRDSAMYRCASSLAPYNEQFFGPGTRLTVL.

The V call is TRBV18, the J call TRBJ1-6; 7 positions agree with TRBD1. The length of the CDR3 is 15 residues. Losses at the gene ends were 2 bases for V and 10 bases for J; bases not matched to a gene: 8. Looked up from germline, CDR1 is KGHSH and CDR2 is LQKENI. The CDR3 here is CASSPTTGVGSPLHF. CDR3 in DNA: TGTGCCAGCTCACCAACCACAGGGGTAGGATCACCCCTCCACTTT.

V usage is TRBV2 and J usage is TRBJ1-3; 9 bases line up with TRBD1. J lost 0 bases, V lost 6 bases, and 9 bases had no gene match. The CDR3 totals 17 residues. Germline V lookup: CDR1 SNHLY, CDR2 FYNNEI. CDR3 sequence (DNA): TGTGCCAGCAGGAAAAGGGACAGGGACCTCTCTGGAAACACCATATATTTT. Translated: CASRKRDRDLSGNTIYF. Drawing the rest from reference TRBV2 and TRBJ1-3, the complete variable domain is EPEVTQTPSHQVTQMGQEVILRCVPISNHLYFYWYRQILGQKVEFLVSFYNNEISEKSEIFDDQFSVERPDGSNFTLKIRSTKLEDSAMYFCASRKRDRDLSGNTIYFGEGSWLTVV.

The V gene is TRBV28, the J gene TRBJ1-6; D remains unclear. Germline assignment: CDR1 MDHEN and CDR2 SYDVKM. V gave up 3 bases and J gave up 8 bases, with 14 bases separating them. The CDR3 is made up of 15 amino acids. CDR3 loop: CASSFWRANDSPLHF. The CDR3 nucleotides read TGTGCCAGCAGTTTTTGGAGGGCAAATGATTCACCCCTCCACTTT.